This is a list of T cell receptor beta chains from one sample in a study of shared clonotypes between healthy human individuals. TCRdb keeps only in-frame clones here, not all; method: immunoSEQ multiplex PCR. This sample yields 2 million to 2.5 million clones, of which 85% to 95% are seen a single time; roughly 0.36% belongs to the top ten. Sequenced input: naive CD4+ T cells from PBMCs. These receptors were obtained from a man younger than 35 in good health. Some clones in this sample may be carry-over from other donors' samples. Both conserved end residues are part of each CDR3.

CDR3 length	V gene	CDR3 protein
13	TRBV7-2	CASSQVFQETQYF
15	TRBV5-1	CASSFHGSVGETQYF
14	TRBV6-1	CASSTDRAGNTIYF
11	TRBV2	CASSVLNEQFF
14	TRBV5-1	CASSLAGESTEAFF
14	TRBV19	CASSMGRGAGELFF
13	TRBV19	CASTPGNSRIQYF
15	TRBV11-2	CASSFGGRGLDGYTF
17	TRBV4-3	CASSQSVAGSSYNEQFF
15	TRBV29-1	CSARSGVGWGTEAFF
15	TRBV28	CASSLGGEGRYEQYF
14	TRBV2	CASSGYGRNTEAFF
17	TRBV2	CASSVMAAFEDTGELFF
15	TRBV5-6	CASSSNPYSYNEQFF
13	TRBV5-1	CASSLGNTDTQYF
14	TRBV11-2	CASSAIRKGYGYTF
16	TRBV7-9	CASSLVGGVIGTEAFF
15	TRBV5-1	CASSLGRVLQETQYF
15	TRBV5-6	CASSWGAQPPNEQFF
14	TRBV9	CASTRAGGSDEQFF
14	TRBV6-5	CASNGRANTDTQYF
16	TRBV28	CASSLSESGNQETQYF
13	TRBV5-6	CASSFGSEYGYTF
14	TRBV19	CASSMTGRLDEQYF
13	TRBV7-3	CASSPRLEETQYF
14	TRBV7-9	CATLTGETYNEQFF
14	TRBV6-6	CASSHGTGNQPQHF
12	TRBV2	CASTQVGQPQHF
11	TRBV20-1	CSARVRDRGYF
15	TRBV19	CASRGTGAITDTQYF
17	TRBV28	CASSTRETGTGRNEQFF
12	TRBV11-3	CASSAGLMDYTF
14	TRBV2	CASRASGSSYEQYF
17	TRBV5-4	CASSLAVGTGNTGELFF
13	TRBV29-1	CSVGLAGGDEQFF
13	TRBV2	CASSYEGGSPLHF
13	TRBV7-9	CASSLEQLDIQYF
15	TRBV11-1	CASSSPTAGEETQYF
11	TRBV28	CASSLGDEQFF
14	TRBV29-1	CSALGRFTGNTIYF
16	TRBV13	CASSLGGLVLRHEQYF